This TCR beta chain was sequenced during a study of T-cell memory formation after mild COVID-19. The CDR3 is 12 residues long. V lost 3 bases and J lost 3, with 9 bases in between. Germline loops: CDR1 DFQATT, CDR2 SNEGSKA (reference sequence). TCRdb re-called the 5' RACE reads with MiXCR, one entry per CDR3 protein. The repertoire consists of around 300,000 distinct CDR3 sequences, with 14% occurring once and the leading ten covering 21%. The chain employs TRBV20-1 and TRBJ2-7; D is unclear. The TCR originated in a man aged 18 to 29 who had mild COVID-19 (a few samples of this study predate the infection). Cell type and time point are not known. Sample: PBMCs or a T cell subset sorted from them (not recorded which). In nucleotides, the CDR3 is TGCAGTGCTAGTGTCTCCGGCTACGAGCAGTACTTC. Its translation is CSASVSGYEQYF.